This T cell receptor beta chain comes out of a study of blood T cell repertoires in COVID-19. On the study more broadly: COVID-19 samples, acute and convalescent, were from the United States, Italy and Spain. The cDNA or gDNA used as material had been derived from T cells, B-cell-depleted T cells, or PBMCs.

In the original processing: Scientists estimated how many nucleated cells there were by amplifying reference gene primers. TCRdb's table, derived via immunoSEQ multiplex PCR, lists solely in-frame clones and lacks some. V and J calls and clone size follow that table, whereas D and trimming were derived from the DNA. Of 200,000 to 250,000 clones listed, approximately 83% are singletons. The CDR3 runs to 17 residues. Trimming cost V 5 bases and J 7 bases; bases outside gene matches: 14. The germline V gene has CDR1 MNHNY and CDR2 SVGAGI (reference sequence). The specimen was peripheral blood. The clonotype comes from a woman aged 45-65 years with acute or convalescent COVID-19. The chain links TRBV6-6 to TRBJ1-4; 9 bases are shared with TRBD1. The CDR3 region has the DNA TGTGCCAGCAGTCCTCTAAGGACAGGGGTCGGAAGTGAAAAACTGTTTTTT. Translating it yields CASSPLRTGVGSEKLFF.